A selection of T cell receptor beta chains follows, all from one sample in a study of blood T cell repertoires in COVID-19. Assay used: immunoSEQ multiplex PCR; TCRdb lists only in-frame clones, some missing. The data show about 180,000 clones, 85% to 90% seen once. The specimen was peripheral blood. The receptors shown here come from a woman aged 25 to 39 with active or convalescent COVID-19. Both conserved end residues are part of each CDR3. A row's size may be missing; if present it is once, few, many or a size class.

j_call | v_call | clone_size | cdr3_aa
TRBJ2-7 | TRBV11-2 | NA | CASSDRASGTYEQYF
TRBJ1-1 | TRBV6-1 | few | CASSETRHPNTEAFF
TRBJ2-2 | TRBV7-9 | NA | CASRHKLTGKTTGELFF
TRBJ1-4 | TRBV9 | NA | CASSVTGDPNEKLFF
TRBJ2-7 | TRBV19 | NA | CARPGTSSYEQYF
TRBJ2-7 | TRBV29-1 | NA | CSVGGSSYEQYF
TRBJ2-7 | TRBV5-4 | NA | CASSPVGTGHYEQYF
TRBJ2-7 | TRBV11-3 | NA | CASSLETGTGTSYEQYF
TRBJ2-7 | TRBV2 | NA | CATLTGQRFYEQYF
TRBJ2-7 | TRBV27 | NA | CASRGLAGGPYYEQYF